The 21 T cell receptor beta chains below come from one sample, sequenced in a study of cytomegalovirus exposure and HLA in healthy donors. The PCR contained 60 Vbeta and 13 Jbeta primers. Clones were sequenced by immunoSEQ multiplex PCR, and TCRdb holds only the in-frame ones, with some missing. The sample records some 110,000 clones, less than 80% being singletons. The sample taken for sequencing was PBMCs. The receptor source for this set is a woman between 50 and 59 years old in good health and CMV-seropositive.

The chain has TRBV5-1 and TRBJ2-2; 7 bases are a match to TRBD1. This CDR3 region has 15 residues. V lost 3 bases and J lost 0; bases outside the gene matches: 2. Germline-derived CDR1 and CDR2 are SGHRS and YFSETQ. CDR3 loop: CASSWTGTNTGELFF. The CDR3 DNA reads TGCGCCAGCAGCTGGACAGGAACGAACACCGGGGAGCTGTTTTTT.

The chain couples TRBV5-4 to TRBJ1-1; D remains unclear. CDR1 and CDR2 from the germline V gene are SGHNT and YYREEE (reference sequence). V was trimmed by 1 base and J by 0 bases, leaving 7 bases between them. The CDR3 loop spans 14 amino acids. CDR3 region: CASSLYQVNTEAFF. In DNA form, the CDR3 reads TGTGCCAGCAGCTTGTACCAGGTGAACACTGAAGCTTTCTTT.

In its sample, this clone was seen a few times. CDR3: CASSVGQGTTEAFF. CDR3 DNA sequence: TGTGCCAGCAGCGTAGGGCAGGGGACCACTGAAGCTTTCTTT. The rearrangement links TRBV9 to TRBJ1-1, with a weak D call TRBD1 (6 bases). Trimming stripped 0 bases from V and 4 bases from J, with 10 bases between. Germline CDR1 SGDLS, CDR2 YYNGEE. This CDR3 comprises 14 residues. The entire variable domain, with the rest obtained from reference TRBV9 and TRBJ1-1, is as follows: DSGVTQTPKHLITATGQRVTLRCSPRSGDLSVYWYQQSLDQGLQFLIQYYNGEERAKGNILERFSAQQFPDLHSELNLSSLELGDSALYFCASSVGQGTTEAFFGQGTRLTVV.

The chain links TRBV6-5 to TRBJ2-3, with 9 bases that match TRBD2. Germline CDR1 reads MNHEY; CDR2 reads SVGAGI. The J segment lost 10 bases and the V segment lost 4 bases, leaving 12 bases of the junction unmatched. The CDR3 runs to 15 residues. The CDR3 loop reads CASSSETSGGQAQYF. The CDR3, as DNA: TGTGCCAGCAGTTCGGAGACTAGCGGAGGACAGGCGCAGTATTTT.

The chain combines TRBV29-1 with TRBJ2-5, with TRBD1 identical over 7 bases. V gave up 6 bases and J gave up 4 bases; unmatched junction bases: 2. This CDR3 contains 11 residues. Germline loops: CDR1 SQVTM, CDR2 ANQGSEA. Here the CDR3 reads CSVTGVETQYF. The CDR3 region has the DNA TGCAGCGTCACAGGGGTAGAGACCCAGTACTTC.

In DNA form, the CDR3 reads TGTGCCAGCAGCCCGGAGGCCCCTAGGGACACTGAAGCTTTCTTT. Its protein is CASSPEAPRDTEAFF. This chain joins TRBV5-4 and TRBJ1-1; D is uncertain. Trimming took off 4 bases at V and 3 bases at J, with 16 bases between the two ends. Germline CDR1 reads SGHNT; CDR2 reads YYREEE (reference sequence). There are 15 residues in the CDR3.

V and J are TRBV12-5 and TRBJ2-3; TRBD2 might be the D (6 bases). Trimming shortened V by 3 bases and J by 0 bases, and 7 bases separated the two germline ends. Per germline, CDR1 LGHNT and CDR2 FRNRAP. The CDR3 totals 14 residues. CDR3 protein: CASGLRGSTDTQYF. In DNA form, the CDR3 reads TGTGCTAGTGGTTTACGGGGGAGCACAGATACGCAGTATTTT.

In this sample, this clone turned up a few times. This chain uses TRBV19 with TRBJ1-5; the D gene is possibly TRBD1 (5 bases). V was pared by 3 bases and J by 6 bases, with 12 bases between. The CDR3 spans 14 residues. Germline V gives CDR1 LNHDA, CDR2 SQIVND (reference sequence). The CDR3 DNA sequence: TGTGCCAGTAGTATGGGAAGGGGAGGTCAGCCCCAGCATTTT. It specifies CASSMGRGGQPQHF.

This rearrangement joins TRBV28 to TRBJ1-2; TRBD1 might be the D (6 bases). Trimming removed 3 bases at V and 6 bases at J, with 11 bases between. The CDR3 sequence is 13 residues long. Germline-derived CDR1 and CDR2 are MDHEN and SYDVKM. In DNA form, the CDR3 reads TGTGCCAGCAGTTTCGGCAGGGGAGATGGCTACACCTTC. Protein product: CASSFGRGDGYTF.

This chain links TRBV2 with TRBJ2-7; TRBD2 matches at 13 bases. In germline, CDR1 is SNHLY, CDR2 FYNNEI. The CDR3 spans 15 residues. The trim removed 6 bases at V and 6 bases at J, leaving 8 bases unmatched. This CDR3 is CASSLRTSGSSEQYF. The CDR3 nucleotides read TGTGCCAGCAGCCTAAGGACTAGCGGGAGCTCCGAGCAGTACTTC. The full variable domain, its missing parts supplied by reference TRBV2 and TRBJ2-7, is EPEVTQTPSHQVTQMGQEVILRCVPISNHLYFYWYRQILGQKVEFLVSFYNNEISEKSEIFDDQFSVERPDGSNFTLKIRSTKLEDSAMYFCASSLRTSGSSEQYFGPGTRLTVT.

V usage is TRBV19 and J usage is TRBJ1-5; D possibly corresponds to TRBD1 (5 bases). V was trimmed by 5 bases and J by 6 bases, leaving 11 bases between them. This CDR3 comprises 13 residues. The germline gives CDR1 LNHDA, CDR2 SQIVND (reference sequence). The CDR3 spells CASSGRVGQPQHF. The CDR3 coding sequence is TGTGCCAGTAGTGGCAGGGTGGGTCAGCCCCAGCATTTT.

The chain has TRBV5-1 and TRBJ1-1, with D tentatively TRBD1 (6 bases). The CDR3 has 16 residues. V lost 0 bases to trimming and J lost 1 base, with 13 bases between them. Germline loops: CDR1 SGHRS, CDR2 YFSETQ. As DNA, the CDR3 is TGCGCCAGCAGCTTGGGGTTCCCAGGGGCGAACACTGAAGCTTTCTTT. Amino acid sequence: CASSLGFPGANTEAFF.

This chain connects TRBV14 to TRBJ2-3; D is ambiguous. The V and J ends lost 4 bases and 5 bases respectively, with 4 bases between them. The germline V gene encodes CDR1 SGHDN and CDR2 FVKESK. This CDR3 region has 11 residues. The chain's CDR3 is CASSRIDTQYF. Written as DNA, the CDR3 is TGTGCCAGCAGCCGTATAGATACGCAGTATTTT.

The V and J genes are TRBV4-3 and TRBJ2-7; 9 bases agree with TRBD1. CDR1 and CDR2 from the germline V gene are LGHNA and YSLEER. CDR3 length: 15 residues. With V trimmed by 1 base and J by 2 bases, 3 bases remained unmatched. The chain's CDR3 is CASSQVTGGPYEQYF. CDR3 nucleotide sequence: TGCGCCAGCAGCCAAGTGACAGGGGGGCCCTACGAGCAGTACTTC.

This sequence joins TRBV29-1 and TRBJ2-2, with 10 bases fitting TRBD2. The V and J ends lost 7 bases and 1 base, in that order; junction bases with no gene match: 12. This CDR3 is built from 17 residues. Germline V gene lookup returns CDR1 SQVTM and CDR2 ANQGSEA. Here the CDR3 DNA reads TGCAGCGCCTCAGCCCGGACTAGCGGAAGGAACACCGGGGAGCTGTTTTTT. Protein sequence: CSASARTSGRNTGELFF.

The V and J genes are TRBV7-9 and TRBJ1-4; 7 bases line up with TRBD1. The CDR3 totals 16 residues. CDR1 SEHNR and CDR2 FQNEAQ come from the germline V gene (reference sequence). V shed 0 bases and J 10 bases; nucleotides not matched to a gene: 11. This chain's CDR3 is CASSLAGTGAYGKLFF. DNA for the CDR3: TGTGCCAGCAGCTTAGCTGGAACAGGGGCGTATGGAAAACTGTTTTTT.

The genes are TRBV2 and TRBJ1-2; D unresolved. Germline V gene data show CDR1 as SNHLY and CDR2 as FYNNEI. V was clipped by 1 base and J by 14 bases, with 20 bases between them. This CDR3 contains 14 residues. Written as DNA, the CDR3 is TGTGCCAGCAGTGAAGGCCAGGCAATGCCTACCCTGACCTTC. Protein sequence: CASSEGQAMPTLTF.

The V gene is TRBV5-4, the J gene TRBJ2-7; 11 bases align to TRBD2. In germline, CDR1 is SGHNT, CDR2 YYREEE (reference sequence). This CDR3 comprises 15 residues. Germline trimming cut 3 bases from V and 1 base from J; bases unmatched to any gene: 3. The CDR3 reads CASSSTSGTSYEQYF. In nucleotides, the CDR3 is TGTGCCAGCAGCTCGACTAGCGGGACGTCCTACGAGCAGTACTTC.

This chain joins TRBV30 and TRBJ1-6, with a tentative D call TRBD1 (6 bases). V was trimmed by 8 bases and J by 5 bases, leaving 16 bases between them. This CDR3 region has 14 residues. Germline CDR1 reads GTSNPN; CDR2 reads SVGIG (reference sequence). CDR3 region: CARTTDSNNSPLHF. The CDR3 DNA reads TGTGCCCGCACTACGGACAGCAATAATTCACCCCTCCACTTT.

V usage is TRBV28 and J usage is TRBJ2-3; 9 positions match TRBD1. CDR3 size: 15 residues. Per germline, CDR1 MDHEN and CDR2 SYDVKM. With V trimmed by 4 bases and J by 3 bases, 5 bases remained unmatched. Here the CDR3 reads CASSSPGQGTDTQYF. The CDR3 nucleotides read TGTGCCAGCAGTTCCCCGGGACAGGGAACAGATACGCAGTATTTT.

This clone appeared once. The chain couples TRBV19 to TRBJ2-4; 7 nucleotides match TRBD2. The germline gives CDR1 LNHDA, CDR2 SQIVND (reference sequence). CDR3 length equals 16 residues. V lost 1 base, J lost 2 bases, and 5 bases stayed unmatched. This CDR3 is CASSIGDGGSKNIQYF. CDR3 nucleotide sequence: TGTGCCAGTAGTATAGGTGACGGGGGGTCCAAAAACATTCAGTACTTC.